The rows below give T cell receptor beta chains drawn from one sample of a study of T cell repertoires in ileal Crohn's disease. Profiling relied on immunoSEQ multiplex PCR, and the TCRdb table lists in-frame clones only, not all of them. The sample records more than 4,000 clones, 75% to 85% being singletons. The sequencing sample was made of ileal tissue. These receptors were collected from an adult with Crohn's disease. Both conserved end residues are part of each CDR3. The D gene is left open where the match is weak. The size entry is marked missing in some rows and otherwise reads once, few, many or a size class.

v_call: TRBV19; clone_size: once; d_call: NA; j_call: TRBJ2-7; cdr3_aa: CASSIQGRGLEQYF; cdr3_nt: TGTGCCAGTAGTATTCAGGGGAGAGGTCTCGAGCAGTACTTC
v_call: TRBV7-3; clone_size: NA; d_call: TRBD1; j_call: TRBJ2-6; cdr3_aa: CASSLGQGFSGANVLTF; cdr3_nt: TGTGCCAGCAGCTTGGGACAGGGGTTCTCTGGGGCCAACGTCCTGACTTTC
v_call: TRBV27; clone_size: NA; d_call: NA; j_call: TRBJ2-1; cdr3_aa: CASSLKRSLGAFSNEQFF; cdr3_nt: TGTGCCAGCAGCCTAAAAAGATCCCTGGGGGCTTTCTCCAATGAGCAGTTCTTC
v_call: TRBV6-1; clone_size: NA; d_call: NA; j_call: TRBJ1-5; cdr3_aa: CASSVGIGGNQPQHF; cdr3_nt: TGTGCCAGCAGTGTGGGTATCGGGGGCAATCAGCCCCAGCATTTT
v_call: TRBV10-3; clone_size: NA; d_call: NA; j_call: TRBJ2-7; cdr3_aa: CAINTDSTYEQYF; cdr3_nt: TGTGCCATCAATACCGACAGTACCTACGAGCAGTACTTC
v_call: TRBV19; clone_size: NA; d_call: NA; j_call: TRBJ1-4; cdr3_aa: CATSTGSSNEKLFF; cdr3_nt: TGTGCCACTTCCACAGGGTCGAGTAATGAAAAACTGTTTTTT
v_call: TRBV11-3; clone_size: NA; d_call: NA; j_call: TRBJ2-1; cdr3_aa: CASSLLSSPYNEQFF; cdr3_nt: TGTGCCAGCAGCTTACTTTCGAGTCCCTACAATGAGCAGTTCTTC
v_call: TRBV18; clone_size: NA; d_call: TRBD1; j_call: TRBJ2-5; cdr3_aa: CASSPRTGSETQYF; cdr3_nt: TGTGCCAGCTCTCCTCGGACAGGGAGCGAGACCCAGTACTTC
v_call: TRBV7-9; clone_size: NA; d_call: TRBD1; j_call: TRBJ1-1; cdr3_aa: CASSLGRTGETEAFF; cdr3_nt: TGTGCCAGCAGCTTAGGTAGGACAGGGGAGACTGAAGCTTTCTTT
v_call: TRBV5-4; clone_size: NA; d_call: NA; j_call: TRBJ2-7; cdr3_aa: CASRDWSSYEQYF; cdr3_nt: TGTGCCAGCAGAGACTGGAGCTCCTACGAGCAGTACTTC
v_call: TRBV5-1; clone_size: once; d_call: NA; j_call: TRBJ1-1; cdr3_aa: CASSLEQTNTEAFF; cdr3_nt: TGCGCCAGCAGCTTAGAACAGACGAACACTGAAGCTTTCTTT
v_call: TRBV10-2; clone_size: NA; d_call: NA; j_call: TRBJ2-5; cdr3_aa: CASRGGQQETQYF; cdr3_nt: TGCGCCAGCCGCGGGGGCCAGCAAGAGACCCAGTACTTC
v_call: TRBV19; clone_size: NA; d_call: NA; j_call: TRBJ1-2; cdr3_aa: CASSERSGYGYTF; cdr3_nt: TGTGCCAGTAGTGAGCGAAGCGGCTATGGCTACACCTTC
v_call: TRBV9; clone_size: NA; d_call: TRBD2; j_call: TRBJ2-5; cdr3_aa: CASSVAGDKGETQYF; cdr3_nt: TGTGCCAGCAGCGTGGCGGGAGATAAAGGGGAGACCCAGTACTTC
v_call: TRBV9; clone_size: NA; d_call: TRBD2; j_call: TRBJ2-1; cdr3_aa: CASSVDSGAYNEQFF; cdr3_nt: TGTGCCAGCAGCGTAGATAGCGGGGCGTACAATGAGCAGTTCTTC
v_call: TRBV5-1; clone_size: few; d_call: NA; j_call: TRBJ2-7; cdr3_aa: CASRPGQGYEQYF; cdr3_nt: TGCGCCAGCAGACCGGGGCAGGGGTACGAGCAGTACTTC
v_call: TRBV11-2; clone_size: NA; d_call: NA; j_call: TRBJ1-2; cdr3_aa: CASSYYEGAEYYGYTF; cdr3_nt: TGTGCCAGCAGTTACTACGAGGGCGCGGAGTACTATGGCTACACCTTC
v_call: TRBV13; clone_size: NA; d_call: TRBD1; j_call: TRBJ1-2; cdr3_aa: CASSPRDRGYGYTF; cdr3_nt: TGTGCCAGCAGCCCGAGGGACAGGGGATACGGCTACACCTTC
v_call: TRBV11-2; clone_size: once; d_call: NA; j_call: TRBJ2-7; cdr3_aa: CASSFQAGPYEQYF; cdr3_nt: TGTGCCAGCAGCTTTCAGGCAGGGCCATACGAGCAGTACTTC
v_call: TRBV4-2; clone_size: NA; d_call: TRBD1; j_call: TRBJ2-7; cdr3_aa: CASSQPGQGSNEQYF; cdr3_nt: TGTGCCAGCAGCCAGCCGGGACAGGGATCCAACGAGCAGTACTTC
v_call: TRBV2; clone_size: NA; d_call: NA; j_call: TRBJ2-2; cdr3_aa: CASNKPKGPGTGELFF; cdr3_nt: TGTGCCAGCAACAAGCCCAAGGGGCCGGGCACCGGGGAGCTGTTTTTT
v_call: TRBV9; clone_size: few; d_call: TRBD1; j_call: TRBJ2-7; cdr3_aa: CASSTGGEGNEQYF; cdr3_nt: TGTGCCAGCAGCACAGGGGGTGAAGGGAACGAGCAGTACTTC
v_call: TRBV5-1; clone_size: NA; d_call: NA; j_call: TRBJ2-6; cdr3_aa: CASSLALEGSSSGANVLTF; cdr3_nt: TGCGCCAGCAGCTTGGCCTTGGAGGGTAGTAGCTCTGGGGCCAACGTCCTGACTTTC